Listed here is a single TCR beta chain. Its antigen is unidentified. The record originates from a study of OX40 agonist ivuxolimab in advanced cancers. Study findings and constraints: CD8+ T cells (on average) carried more expanded clones than CD4+ T cells. Both CD4+ and CD8+ T cell populations in blood had undergone clonal expansion by week 6 at 0.1 to 3.0 mg/kg.

The table came from immunoSEQ multiplex PCR; TCRdb's copy has only in-frame clones and leaves some out. The data show 55,000 to 65,000 clones, around 92% seen once. This TCR came from an adult with an advanced solid tumor such as melanoma, head and neck, liver or kidney cancer. Material: CD4+ or CD8+ T cells sorted from blood, obtained in a trial of the OX40 agonist ivuxolimab.

The CDR3 reads CASSLGTLWGTDTQYF. The CDR3 nucleotides read TGCGCCAGCAGCTTGGGGACGTTGTGGGGCACAGATACGCAGTATTTT. This rearrangement joins TRBV5-1 to TRBJ2-3; D not resolved. With 0 bases removed from V and 1 base from J, the gap between germline ends came to 12 bases. The CDR3 runs to 16 residues. CDR1 and CDR2 (germline): SGHRS, YFSETQ.